This T cell receptor (beta chain) came from a study of Ad26.COV2.S vaccination and SARS-CoV-2 variants. About the research overall: As a participant in COV1001, the donor was in the Ad26.COV2.S trial arm.

Overall study results and limits: Researchers cautioned that TCR breadth and depth analyses may have underestimated total T cell responses.

The V end lost 0 bases, the J end lost 9 bases, and 13 bases lay between the germline ends. The CDR3 runs to 15 residues. CDR1 SGHNT and CDR2 YYREEE come from the germline V gene (reference sequence). As for treatment: about 20 received Ad26.COV2.S at low or high dose, single or two shots; a few received placebo; per-sample allocation not given. Collection of the samples took place on day 63 after the first injection of vaccine or placebo. This person who donated was an adult of 18-55 years in Boston. Its platform was an Ad26 vector, and its expressed antigen was Wuhan-strain SARS-CoV-2 spike. Data came from immunoSEQ multiplex PCR; TCRdb stores just in-frame clones and leaves some out. The sample has around 350,000 clones, 85% seen once. Regarding this clone: The antigen is unknown.

Sequenced material: peripheral blood, taken in a trial of Ad26.COV2.S vaccine versus placebo. The V gene is TRBV5-4, the J gene TRBJ1-6; TRBD1 is a possible D gene (6 bases). The TCR was taken from a person between 18 and 65 years old who received the Ad26.COV2.S COVID-19 vaccine or a placebo. This CDR3 is CASSLEQGGISPLHF. The CDR3 region has the DNA TGTGCCAGCAGCTTGGAACAGGGAGGTATTTCACCCCTCCACTTT.